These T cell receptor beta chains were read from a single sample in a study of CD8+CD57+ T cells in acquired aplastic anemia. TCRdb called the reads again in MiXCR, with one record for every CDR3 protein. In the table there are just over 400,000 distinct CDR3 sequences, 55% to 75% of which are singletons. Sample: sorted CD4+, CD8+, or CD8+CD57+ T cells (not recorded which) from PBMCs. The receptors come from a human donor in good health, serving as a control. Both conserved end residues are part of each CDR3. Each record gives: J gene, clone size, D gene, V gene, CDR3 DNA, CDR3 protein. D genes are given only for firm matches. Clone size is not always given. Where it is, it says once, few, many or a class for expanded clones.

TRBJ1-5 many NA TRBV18 TGTGCCAGCAGTTCTGACAGTTATCAGCCCCAGCATTTT CASSSDSYQPQHF
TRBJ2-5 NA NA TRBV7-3 TGTGCCAGCAGCTTAGAGACCGGGTGGGCGAGCGGGCGAGAAGAGACCCAGTACTTC CASSLETGWASGREETQYF
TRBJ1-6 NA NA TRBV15 TGTGCCACCAGCAGTGACCAGGGGATTAATTCACCCCTCCACTTT CATSSDQGINSPLHF
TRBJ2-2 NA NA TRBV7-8 TGTGCCAGCAGCCGCGACCGGAGGACTGGAAACACCGGGGAGCTGTTTTTT CASSRDRRTGNTGELFF
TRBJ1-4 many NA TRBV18 TGTGCCAGCTCACCGGGAATCCTAGCTGAAAAACTGTTTTTT CASSPGILAEKLFF
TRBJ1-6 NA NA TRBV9 TGTGCCAGCAGCTTACGGGCAAATATGTCACCCCTCCACTTT CASSLRANMSPLHF
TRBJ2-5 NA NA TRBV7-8 TGTGCCAGCAGCCAAGGGGCTCTAGCAGAGGCTAAGACCCAGTACTTC CASSQGALAEAKTQYF
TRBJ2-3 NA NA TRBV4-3 TGCGCCAGCAGCCAAGTGTACGGACAGTACAATGAGCAGTATTTT CASSQVYGQYNEQYF
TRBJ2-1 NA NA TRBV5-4 TGTGCTAGCAGCTTACGCGTTGAAGGGTACAATGAGCAGTTCTTC CASSLRVEGYNEQFF
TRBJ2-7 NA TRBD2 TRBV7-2 TGTGCCACCAGCTCCGAGGGAGGGGAGCAGCCCCAGCATGAGCAGTACTTC CATSSEGGEQPQHEQYF
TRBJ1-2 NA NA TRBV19 TGTGCCAGCAGGATAGGGGGGGGAAAGCAGGGCTACACCTTC CASRIGGGKQGYTF
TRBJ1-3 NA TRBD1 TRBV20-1 TGCAGTGCTAGACCCTTGGACAGGGACCACACCATATATTTT CSARPLDRDHTIYF
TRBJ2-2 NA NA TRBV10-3 TGTGCCATCAGCCCTTCGGCCGGGGAGCTGTTTTTT CAISPSAGELFF
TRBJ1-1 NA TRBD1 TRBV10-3 TGTGCCAGCAAAATGCCGGGACAGGGGGCTTTCTTT CASKMPGQGAFF
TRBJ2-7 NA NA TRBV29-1 TGCAGCGTTAGGGGGACCTACGAGCAGTACTTC CSVRGTYEQYF
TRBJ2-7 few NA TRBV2 TGTGCCAGCAGTGGCAGAACGAGCTCCTACGAGCAGTACTTC CASSGRTSSYEQYF
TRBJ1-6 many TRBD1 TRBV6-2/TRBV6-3 TGTGCCAGCAGCATGACAGGGGATAGTTCACCCCTCCACTTT CASSMTGDSSPLHF
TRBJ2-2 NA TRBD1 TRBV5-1 TGCGCCACTTCGCGGACAGGGAACACCGGGGAGCTGTTTTTT CATSRTGNTGELFF
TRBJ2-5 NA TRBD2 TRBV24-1 TGTGCCACCGACCCGGGACTACCACATAAAGAGACCCAGTACTTC CATDPGLPHKETQYF
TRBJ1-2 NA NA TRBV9 TGTGCCAGCAGCTTGGGCCCGGTAAAGGGTGGGGGTGGCTACACCTTC CASSLGPVKGGGGYTF
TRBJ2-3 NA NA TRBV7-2 TGTGCCAGCAGCCAGGGCGGGACAACCTACGAGCAGTACTTT CASSQGGTTYEQYF
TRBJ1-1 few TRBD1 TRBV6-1 TGTGCCAGCGGCTGGGGCAGGGGGGGGTTTGTTGAAGCTTTCTTT CASGWGRGGFVEAFF
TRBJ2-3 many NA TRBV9 TGTGCCAGCAGCGTACAAGATACGCAGTATTTT CASSVQDTQYF